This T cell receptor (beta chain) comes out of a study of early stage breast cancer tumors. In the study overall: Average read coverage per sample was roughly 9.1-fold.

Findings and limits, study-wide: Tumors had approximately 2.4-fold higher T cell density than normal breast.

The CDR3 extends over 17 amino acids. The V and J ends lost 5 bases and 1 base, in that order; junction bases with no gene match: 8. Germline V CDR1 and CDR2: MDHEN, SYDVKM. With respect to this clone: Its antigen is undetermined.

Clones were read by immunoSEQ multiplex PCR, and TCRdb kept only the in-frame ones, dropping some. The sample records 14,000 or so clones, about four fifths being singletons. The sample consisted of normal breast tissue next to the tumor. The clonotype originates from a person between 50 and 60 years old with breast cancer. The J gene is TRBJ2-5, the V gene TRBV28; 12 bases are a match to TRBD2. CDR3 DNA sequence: TGTGCCAGCAGTCGACCCCTAGCGGGGGGGCCCCAAGAGACCCAGTACTTC. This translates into CASSRPLAGGPQETQYF.